Below are 17 T cell receptor beta chains sequenced from a single sample in a study of blood T cell repertoires in COVID-19 (dated by TCRdb to the early 2020s). Library method: the immunoSEQ multiplex PCR assay. TCRdb took over this immuneACCESS table, retaining in-frame rearrangements with V and J assigned. Such tables are incomplete; in checked studies, under half of the missing clones stem from an unresolved V gene, and the remainder is unexplained. Present in this sample are some 100,000 clones, approximately 84% of which were seen just once. Approximately 4.5% of the sample comes from the top ten. The specimen sequenced was peripheral blood. Source of these receptors: a man aged 55 to 70 with acute or convalescent COVID-19.

This chain joins TRBV28 and TRBJ2-5; D unclear. CDR1 and CDR2 from the germline V gene are MDHEN and SYDVKM. CDR3 length: 11 residues. The V and J ends lost 3 bases and 4 bases respectively, with 3 bases between them. CDR3 region: CASSFGETQYF. DNA for the CDR3: TGTGCCAGCAGTTTCGGAGAGACCCAGTACTTC.

The chain has TRBV5-1 and TRBJ1-1, with TRBD1 matching 7 bases. Germline CDR1 and CDR2: SGHRS and YFSETQ. The CDR3 sequence is 14 residues long. V trimming: 7 bases; J trimming: 0 bases; junction bases outside the gene matches: 6. The CDR3 sequence: CASSGQIMNTEAFF. The CDR3 DNA sequence: TGCGCCAGCTCGGGACAGATTATGAACACTGAAGCTTTCTTT.

The gene calls are TRBV4-3 and TRBJ1-4; 9 bases align to TRBD1. Germline loops: CDR1 LGHNA, CDR2 YSLEER. The CDR3 is 19 amino acids. Trimming removed 4 bases from V and 7 bases from J; junction bases left unmatched: 19. This chain's CDR3 is CASSRLYPSAGQGFEKLFF. The CDR3 nucleotides read TGCGCCAGCAGCCGACTTTATCCTTCAGCGGGACAGGGCTTTGAAAAACTGTTTTTT.

This chain uses TRBV19 with TRBJ2-3; TRBD2 aligns across 9 bases. With 3 bases clipped from V and 1 base from J, the junction kept 5 bases outside the gene matches. The CDR3 covers 16 residues. Germline lookup yields CDR1 LNHDA and CDR2 SQIVND (reference sequence). CDR3 loop: CASSMALAGGTDTQYF. The CDR3, as DNA: TGTGCCAGTAGTATGGCTTTAGCGGGGGGCACAGATACGCAGTATTTT.

The genes are TRBV19 and TRBJ2-4; D is perhaps TRBD2 (7 bases). The CDR3 covers 17 residues. Germline lookup yields CDR1 LNHDA and CDR2 SQIVND (reference sequence). Trimming stripped 3 bases from V and 2 bases from J, with 17 bases between. For the CDR3, the DNA is TGTGCCAGTAGTATGGGGTTCCGGGGGGCTACCAAAAACATTCAGTACTTC. Translating gives CASSMGFRGATKNIQYF.

The chain employs TRBV9 and TRBJ2-5; 10 nucleotides line up with TRBD2. V shed 0 bases, J shed 5 bases, and the junction held 13 bases outside the gene matches. Germline V CDR1 and CDR2: SGDLS, YYNGEE. The CDR3 contains 18 residues. CDR3 nucleotide sequence: TGTGCCAGCAGCGTAGGGGTTTCTAGCGGGAGTCTCTGGGAGACCCAGTACTTC. Translation: CASSVGVSSGSLWETQYF.

V usage is TRBV7-2 and J usage is TRBJ2-2; the match to TRBD2 covers 15 bases. The CDR3 runs to 17 residues. Unmatched junction bases numbered 7, after V lost 4 bases and J lost 7 bases. In germline, CDR1 is SGHTA, CDR2 FQGNSA. CDR3 loop: CASSSRTSGGAGGELFF. The CDR3 DNA reads as TGTGCCAGCAGCTCAAGGACTAGCGGGGGGGCCGGCGGGGAGCTGTTTTTT.

The J gene is TRBJ2-7, the V gene TRBV9; 9 nucleotides line up with TRBD1. Germline V gives CDR1 SGDLS, CDR2 YYNGEE. J lost 5 bases, V lost 4 bases, and 10 bases had no gene match. CDR3 length: 15 residues. For the CDR3, the DNA is TGTGCCAGCAGCCCTCGGGACAGGGCAACGAACGAGCAGTACTTC. It specifies CASSPRDRATNEQYF. Combining the CDR3 with reference TRBV9 and TRBJ2-7 gives the whole variable domain DSGVTQTPKHLITATGQRVTLRCSPRSGDLSVYWYQQSLDQGLQFLIQYYNGEERAKGNILERFSAQQFPDLHSELNLSSLELGDSALYFCASSPRDRATNEQYFGPGTRLTVT.

The chain is built from TRBV7-9 and TRBJ2-1; 7 positions match TRBD1. In germline, CDR1 is SEHNR, CDR2 FQNEAQ (reference sequence). This CDR3 is built from 14 residues. The ends lost 1 base at V and 8 bases at J; junction bases unmatched: 5. DNA of the CDR3: TGTGCCAGCAGCTTAGGACAGGGTTGGGATGAGCAGTTCTTC. Translated, it gives CASSLGQGWDEQFF.

The rearrangement links TRBV19 to TRBJ1-1; the match to TRBD1 covers 8 bases. The germline V gene has CDR1 LNHDA and CDR2 SQIVND (reference sequence). Germline trimming cut 3 bases from V and 5 bases from J; bases unmatched to any gene: 14. This CDR3 comprises 17 residues. DNA of the CDR3: TGTGCCAGTAGTATGATTGGACAGGGCAGAAAAGATACTGAAGCTTTCTTT. Its translation: CASSMIGQGRKDTEAFF.

In nucleotides, the CDR3 is TGCGCCAGCAGCCAAGAGTGGGAAAGGACAGGGGGTTACGAGCAGTACTTC. Translated, it gives CASSQEWERTGGYEQYF. J is TRBJ2-7 and V is TRBV4-3, with 10 bases identical to TRBD1. V shed 0 bases and J 4 bases; nucleotides not matched to a gene: 9. This CDR3 has 17 residues. Germline CDR1 LGHNA, CDR2 YSLEER.

In its sample, this clone was seen once. The V call is TRBV18, the J call TRBJ2-5; 7 positions agree with TRBD1. The CDR3 consists of 14 residues. Germline assignment: CDR1 KGHSH and CDR2 LQKENI. V lost 0 bases to trimming and J lost 5 bases; unmatched junction nucleotides: 3. As DNA, the CDR3 is TGTGCCAGCTCACCACCATCGACAGGGGAGACCCAGTACTTC. It codes for CASSPPSTGETQYF.

The chain uses TRBV10-3 and TRBJ2-2; 14 bases map to TRBD2. CDR3 length equals 14 residues. V lost 11 bases and J lost 5; bases outside the gene matches: 4. The germline V gene encodes CDR1 ENHRY and CDR2 SYGVKD. CDR3 nucleotide sequence: TGTGCCGGCGGACTAGCGGGAGGAACCGGGGAGCTGTTTTTT. As protein: CAGGLAGGTGELFF.

This clone appeared a single time. V usage is TRBV21-1 and J usage is TRBJ1-1; the DNA was not compared with TRBD1, the D call given in the table. TRBV21-1 is a pseudogene segment. The CDR3 consists of 17 residues. The CDR3 DNA follows: TGTGCCAGCAGCAAAGCGCTTTTGGGGGCAGTGAACACTGAAGCTTTCTTT. Translated, it gives CASSKALLGAVNTEAFF.

The gene calls are TRBV7-8 and TRBJ1-1, with a possible D match to TRBD1 (6 bases). The CDR3 spans 13 residues. CDR1 SGHVS and CDR2 FQNEAQ come from the germline V gene. V lost 5 bases, J lost 11 bases, and 18 bases lay in between. The DNA for the CDR3 is TGTGCCAGCAGCCTTAGCCCAGGGGAACGGGCTTTCTTT. The encoded protein is CASSLSPGERAFF.

The chain links TRBV3-1 (or the pseudogene TRBV3-2) to TRBJ1-1; the D is unclear. The CDR3 covers 14 residues. CDR1 is LGHDT and CDR2 is YNNKEL in the germline V gene (reference sequence). V shed 1 base and J shed 4 bases, with 10 bases lying between them. The CDR3 is CASSQVAGGTEAFF. The CDR3 bases are TGTGCCAGCAGCCAAGTGGCGGGAGGCACTGAAGCTTTCTTT.

V is TRBV7-3 and J is TRBJ2-1, with 10 bases identical to TRBD2. This CDR3 comprises 15 residues. Unmatched junction bases numbered 7, after V lost 1 base and J lost 10 bases. The germline V gene encodes CDR1 SGHTA and CDR2 FQGTGA. The DNA for the CDR3 is TGTGCCAGCAGCTTAAGCCTAGCGGGAGCTGAGGAGCAGTTCTTC. This translates into CASSLSLAGAEEQFF.